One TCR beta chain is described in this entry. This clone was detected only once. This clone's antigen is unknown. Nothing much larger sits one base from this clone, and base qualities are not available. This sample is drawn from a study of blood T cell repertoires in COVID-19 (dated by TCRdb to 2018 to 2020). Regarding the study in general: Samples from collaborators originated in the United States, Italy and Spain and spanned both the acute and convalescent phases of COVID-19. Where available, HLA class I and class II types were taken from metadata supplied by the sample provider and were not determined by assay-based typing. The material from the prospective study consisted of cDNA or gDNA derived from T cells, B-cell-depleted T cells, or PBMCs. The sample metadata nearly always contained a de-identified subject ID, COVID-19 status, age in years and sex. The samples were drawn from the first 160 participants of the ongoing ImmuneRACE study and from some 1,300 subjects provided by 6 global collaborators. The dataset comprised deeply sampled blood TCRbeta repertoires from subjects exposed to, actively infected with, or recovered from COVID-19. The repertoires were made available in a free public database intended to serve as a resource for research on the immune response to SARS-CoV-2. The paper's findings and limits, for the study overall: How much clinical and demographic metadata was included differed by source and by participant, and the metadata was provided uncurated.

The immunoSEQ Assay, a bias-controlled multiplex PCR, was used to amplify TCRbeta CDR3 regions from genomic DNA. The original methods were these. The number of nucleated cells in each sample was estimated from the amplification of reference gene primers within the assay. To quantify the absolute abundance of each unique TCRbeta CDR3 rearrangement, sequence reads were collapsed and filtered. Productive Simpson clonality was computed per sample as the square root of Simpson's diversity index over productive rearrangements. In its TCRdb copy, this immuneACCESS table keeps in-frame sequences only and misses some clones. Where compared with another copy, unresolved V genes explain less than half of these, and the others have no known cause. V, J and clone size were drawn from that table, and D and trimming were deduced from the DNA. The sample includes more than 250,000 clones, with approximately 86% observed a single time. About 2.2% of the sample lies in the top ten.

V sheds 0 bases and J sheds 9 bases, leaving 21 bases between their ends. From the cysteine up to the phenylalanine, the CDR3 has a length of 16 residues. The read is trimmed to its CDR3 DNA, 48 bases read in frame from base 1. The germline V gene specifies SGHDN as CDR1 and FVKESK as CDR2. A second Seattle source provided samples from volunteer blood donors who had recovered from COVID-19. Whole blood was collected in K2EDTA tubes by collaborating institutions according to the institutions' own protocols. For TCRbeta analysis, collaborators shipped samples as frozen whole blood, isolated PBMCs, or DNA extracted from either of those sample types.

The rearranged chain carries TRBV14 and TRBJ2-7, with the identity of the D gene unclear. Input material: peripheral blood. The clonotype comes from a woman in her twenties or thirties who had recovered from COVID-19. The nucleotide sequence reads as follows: TGTGCCAGCAGCCAAGATCGGTCGTCCGCCCTTCGCGGGCAGTACTTC. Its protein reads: CASSQDRSSALRGQYF. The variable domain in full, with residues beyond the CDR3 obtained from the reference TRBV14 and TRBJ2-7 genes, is EAGVTQFPSHSVIEKGQTVTLRCDPISGHDNLYWYRRVMGKEIKFLLHFVKESKQDESGMPNNRFLAERTGGTYSTLKVQPAELEDSGVYFCASSQDRSSALRGQYFGPGTRLTVT.